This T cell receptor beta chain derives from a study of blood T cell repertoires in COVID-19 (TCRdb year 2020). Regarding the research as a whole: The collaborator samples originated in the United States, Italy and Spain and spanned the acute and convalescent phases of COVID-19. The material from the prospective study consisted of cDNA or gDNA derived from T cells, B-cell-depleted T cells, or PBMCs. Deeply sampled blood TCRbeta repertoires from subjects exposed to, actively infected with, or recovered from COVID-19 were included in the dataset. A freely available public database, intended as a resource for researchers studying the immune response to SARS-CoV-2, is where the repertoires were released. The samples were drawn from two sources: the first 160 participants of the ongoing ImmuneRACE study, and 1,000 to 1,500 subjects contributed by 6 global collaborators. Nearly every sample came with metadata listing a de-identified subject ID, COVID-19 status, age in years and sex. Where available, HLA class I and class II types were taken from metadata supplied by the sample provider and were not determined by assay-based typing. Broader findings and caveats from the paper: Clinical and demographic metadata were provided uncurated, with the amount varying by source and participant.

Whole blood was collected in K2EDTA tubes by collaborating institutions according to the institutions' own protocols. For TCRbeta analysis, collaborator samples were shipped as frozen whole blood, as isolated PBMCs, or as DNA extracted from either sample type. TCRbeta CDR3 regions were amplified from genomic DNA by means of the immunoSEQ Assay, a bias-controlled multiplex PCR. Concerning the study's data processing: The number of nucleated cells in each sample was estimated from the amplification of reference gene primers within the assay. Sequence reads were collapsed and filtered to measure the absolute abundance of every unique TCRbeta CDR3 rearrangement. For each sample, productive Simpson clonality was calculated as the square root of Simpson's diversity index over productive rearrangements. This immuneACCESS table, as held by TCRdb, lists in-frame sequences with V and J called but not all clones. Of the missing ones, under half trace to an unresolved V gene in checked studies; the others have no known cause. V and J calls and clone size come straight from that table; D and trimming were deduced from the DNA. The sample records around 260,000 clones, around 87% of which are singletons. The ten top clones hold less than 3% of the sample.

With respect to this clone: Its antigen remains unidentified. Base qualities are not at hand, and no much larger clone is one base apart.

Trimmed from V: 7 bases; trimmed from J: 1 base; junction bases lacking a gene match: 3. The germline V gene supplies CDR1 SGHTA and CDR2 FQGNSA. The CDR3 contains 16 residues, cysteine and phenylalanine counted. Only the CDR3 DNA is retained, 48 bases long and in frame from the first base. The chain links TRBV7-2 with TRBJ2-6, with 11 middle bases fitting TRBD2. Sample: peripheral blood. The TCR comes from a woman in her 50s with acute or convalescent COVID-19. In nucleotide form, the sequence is TGTGCCAGCAACCCTAGCGGGAGGTCTGGGGCCAACGTCCTGACTTTC. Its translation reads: CASNPSGRSGANVLTF.